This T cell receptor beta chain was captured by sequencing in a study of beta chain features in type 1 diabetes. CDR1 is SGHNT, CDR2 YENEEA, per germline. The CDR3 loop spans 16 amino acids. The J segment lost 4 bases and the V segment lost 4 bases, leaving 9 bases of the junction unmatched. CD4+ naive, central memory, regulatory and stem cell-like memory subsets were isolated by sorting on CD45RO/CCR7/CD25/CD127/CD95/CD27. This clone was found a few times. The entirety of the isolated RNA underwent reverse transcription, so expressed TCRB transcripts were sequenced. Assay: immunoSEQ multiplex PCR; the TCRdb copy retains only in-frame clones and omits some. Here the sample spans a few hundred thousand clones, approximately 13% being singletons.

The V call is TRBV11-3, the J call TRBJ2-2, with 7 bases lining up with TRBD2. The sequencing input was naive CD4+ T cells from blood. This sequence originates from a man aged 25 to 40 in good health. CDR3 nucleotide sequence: TGTGCCAGCAGCTCCTTAGTCGGGAGGCGCACCGGGGAGCTGTTTTTT. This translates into CASSSLVGRRTGELFF.